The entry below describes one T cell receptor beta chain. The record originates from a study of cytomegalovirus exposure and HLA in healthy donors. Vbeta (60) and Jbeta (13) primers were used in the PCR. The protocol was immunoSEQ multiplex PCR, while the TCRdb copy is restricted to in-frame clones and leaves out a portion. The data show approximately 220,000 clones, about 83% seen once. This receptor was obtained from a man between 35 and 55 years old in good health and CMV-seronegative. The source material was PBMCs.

The CDR3 nucleotides read TGTGCCAGCAGCTCCCTTGAAACCGGGACGGGAGACTGGAATGAGCAGTTCTTC. Translating gives CASSSLETGTGDWNEQFF. V usage is TRBV7-6 and J usage is TRBJ2-1; weak D call: TRBD2 (6 bases). The germline CDR1 and CDR2 sequences are SGHVS and FNYEAQ. The CDR3 totals 18 residues. Trimming stripped 4 bases from V and 7 bases from J, with 26 bases between.